Below are 24 T cell receptor beta chains sequenced from a single sample in a study of PD-L1 blockade in urothelial cancer. Only in-frame clones appear in the TCRdb table, and some are missing; sequencing was by immunoSEQ multiplex PCR. The sample contains 45,000 or so clones, roughly 88% of which appear only once. Sequencing was performed on PBMCs, taken around atezolizumab (anti-PD-L1) treatment. The receptors originated from a man older than 75 with urothelial cancer.

As for this clone: The sample carries other DNA sequences with the same CDR3. The rearrangement uses TRBV5-1 and TRBJ2-3; 8 bases line up with TRBD2. Germline values: CDR1 SGHRS, CDR2 YFSETQ. The V gene end was trimmed by 4 bases and the J gene end by 5 bases; junction bases not matched to a gene: 9. The CDR3 runs 15 residues. The DNA for the CDR3 is TGCGCCAGCAGCCGGGAGGGAGGGCCAGTAGATACGCAGTATTTT. Its protein product is CASSREGGPVDTQYF.

The chain recombines TRBV6-5 with TRBJ2-1, with D maybe TRBD2 (5 bases). CDR1 is MNHEY and CDR2 is SVGAGI in the germline V gene. V lost 5 bases to trimming and J lost 1 base, with 12 bases between them. This CDR3 comprises 15 residues. The CDR3: CASSGLPESYNEQFF. The CDR3 DNA sequence: TGTGCCAGCAGTGGACTTCCAGAGTCCTACAATGAGCAGTTCTTC.

The chain employs TRBV19 and TRBJ1-4; 8 bases match TRBD1. The germline gives CDR1 LNHDA, CDR2 SQIVND (reference sequence). V gave up 4 bases and J gave up 8 bases; unmatched junction bases: 12. The CDR3 contains 16 residues. CDR3 in DNA: TGTGCCAGTAGTACAACACAGGGGGAGTATCGGGAAAAACTGTTTTTT. It specifies CASSTTQGEYREKLFF.

A few counts support this clone. The chain joins TRBV5-6 to TRBJ2-7, with 16 bases matching TRBD2. Trimming removed 3 bases from V and 5 bases from J; junction bases left unmatched: 5. Per germline, CDR1 SGHDT and CDR2 YYEEEE. There are 16 residues in the CDR3. The CDR3 protein is CASSYGTSGRAHEQYF. The DNA for the CDR3 is TGTGCCAGCAGCTACGGGACTAGCGGGAGGGCCCACGAGCAGTACTTC.

The genes are TRBV2 and TRBJ2-6; the D is unclear. V dropped 4 bases and J dropped 1 base, with 23 bases sitting between them. Germline-derived CDR1 and CDR2 are SNHLY and FYNNEI. This CDR3 is built from 20 residues. CDR3 nucleotides: TGTGCCAGCAGTGTTATCAACGCAGCGCTTGCCTTATCTGGGGCCAACGTCCTGACTTTC. This codes for CASSVINAALALSGANVLTF.

The genes are TRBV7-2 and TRBJ2-3, with TRBD1 as a possible D gene (5 bases). Germline V gene data show CDR1 as SGHTA and CDR2 as FQGNSA. V dropped 3 bases and J dropped 11 bases, with 15 bases sitting between them. CDR3 length equals 13 residues. For the CDR3, the DNA is TGTGCCAGCAGCTTCGTAGGGGCCCAGGGGCAGTATTTT. It yields the protein CASSFVGAQGQYF.

J is TRBJ2-5 and V is TRBV5-5, with 12 bases matching TRBD2. The germline gives CDR1 SGHKS, CDR2 YYEKEE (reference sequence). With 4 bases clipped from V and 5 bases from J, the junction kept 6 bases outside the gene matches. CDR3 size: 15 residues. The CDR3 spells CASSVTSGSGETQYF. The DNA of the CDR3 is TGTGCCAGCAGCGTGACTAGCGGGAGCGGGGAGACCCAGTACTTC.

The chain employs TRBV27 and TRBJ2-7; D may be TRBD1 (6 bases). Germline lookup yields CDR1 MNHEY and CDR2 SMNVEV (reference sequence). This CDR3 contains 14 residues. Trimming shortened V by 4 bases and J by 3 bases, and 13 bases separated the two germline ends. The CDR3 nucleotides are TGTGCCAGCAGTTCACAACAGGGCGGCTACGAGCAGTACTTC. Its protein is CASSSQQGGYEQYF.

The chain carries TRBV27 and TRBJ2-5, with TRBD2 matching 7 bases. The V segment lost 4 bases and the J segment 4 bases; nucleotides outside the gene matches: 15. Germline CDR1 and CDR2: MNHEY and SMNVEV (reference sequence). There are 17 residues in the CDR3. The CDR3 nucleotides read TGTGCCAGCAGTTCTCACGGAGGACGGGAGGCCCGAGAGACCCAGTACTTC. Its protein is CASSSHGGREARETQYF.

This sequence joins TRBV5-4 and TRBJ2-2; D is possibly TRBD1 (6 bases). Deletions cut 4 bases from V and 2 bases from J, with 12 bases between. In germline, CDR1 is SGHNT, CDR2 YYREEE (reference sequence). The CDR3 totals 15 residues. The DNA for the CDR3 is TGTGCCAGCAGCCTACAGGGAGCTAACACCGGGGAGCTGTTTTTT. Translating gives CASSLQGANTGELFF.

V gene TRBV7-9 combines with J gene TRBJ2-7; D not resolved. The CDR3 spans 13 residues. The germline CDR1 and CDR2 sequences are SEHNR and FQNEAQ (reference sequence). V lost 5 bases to trimming and J lost 4 bases, with 12 bases between them. The CDR3 DNA follows: TGTGCCAGCAGCCCCGGAAAGACTTACGAGCAGTACTTC. It translates to CASSPGKTYEQYF.

The rearrangement links TRBV30 to TRBJ2-7; 13 bases map to TRBD2. The ends lost 7 bases at V and 3 bases at J; junction bases unmatched: 3. The CDR3 covers 13 residues. Germline V lookup: CDR1 GTSNPN, CDR2 SVGIG (reference sequence). This CDR3 is CAYGLAGVYEQYF. The CDR3 DNA is TGTGCCTATGGACTAGCGGGAGTCTACGAGCAGTACTTC.

The V call is TRBV28, the J call TRBJ2-5; 8 positions match TRBD2. V dropped 5 bases and J dropped 2; count of bases not matched to a gene: 10. The germline CDR1 and CDR2 sequences are MDHEN and SYDVKM. The CDR3 totals 16 residues. The DNA for the CDR3 is TGTGCCAGCAGTAAGAGCGGGAGAGGGGGACAAGAGACCCAGTACTTC. Its protein is CASSKSGRGGQETQYF.

The chain joins TRBV6-1 to TRBJ2-3; D gene unclear. The CDR3 spans 14 residues. Germline V gene data show CDR1 as MNHNS and CDR2 as SASEGT. Trimming cost V 7 bases and J 4 bases, with 15 bases left between them. The CDR3 DNA reads as TGTGCCAGCACTCAAGTGGGCCCGGCAGATACGCAGTATTTT. It yields the protein CASTQVGPADTQYF.

This clone was observed a single time. The V gene is TRBV7-2, the J gene TRBJ2-1; 7 bases match TRBD2. Germline V lookup: CDR1 SGHTA, CDR2 FQGNSA. Trimming cost V 1 base and J 6 bases; bases outside gene matches: 12. CDR3 length: 17 residues. The CDR3 coding sequence is TGTGCCAGCAGCTTAGGGGTCGGCGGGAGAGGGTTCAATGAGCAGTTCTTC. Protein: CASSLGVGGRGFNEQFF.

The genes are TRBV19 and TRBJ1-2; the D is unclear. The CDR3 extends over 14 amino acids. Looked up from germline, CDR1 is LNHDA and CDR2 is SQIVND (reference sequence). V was shortened by 4 bases and J by 5 bases, with 14 bases between the two germline ends. CDR3 coding DNA: TGTGCCAGTAGTAGGCAGGCAAGTCGGTATGGCTACACCTTC. This encodes CASSRQASRYGYTF.

This clone was seen a handful of times. The chain is built from TRBV5-1 and TRBJ1-2; D is ambiguous. The germline CDR1 and CDR2 sequences are SGHRS and YFSETQ. Trimming cost V 0 bases and J 3 bases, with 9 bases left between them. This CDR3 is 14 amino acids long. The CDR3 here is CASSLVSPHYGYTF. The CDR3 DNA sequence: TGCGCCAGCAGCTTGGTGAGCCCTCACTATGGCTACACCTTC. Combining the CDR3 with reference TRBV5-1 and TRBJ1-2 gives the whole variable domain KAGVTQTPRYLIKTRGQQVTLSCSPISGHRSVSWYQQTPGQGLQFLFEYFSETQRNKGNFPGRFSGRQFSNSRSEMNVSTLELGDSALYLCASSLVSPHYGYTFGSGTRLTVV.

The chain carries TRBV30 and TRBJ2-4; 7 bases map to TRBD2. CDR1 and CDR2 from the germline V gene are GTSNPN and SVGIG (reference sequence). The CDR3 covers 14 residues. J gave up 5 bases and V 0 bases, and 4 bases lay outside the gene matches. The CDR3 coding sequence is TGTGCCTGGAGTGTAGTAGCGGGTCAAAACATTCAGTACTTC. It encodes CAWSVVAGQNIQYF.

The V gene is TRBV11-2, the J gene TRBJ2-7; D is ambiguous. Per the germline V gene, CDR1 is SGHAT and CDR2 is FQNNGV. The CDR3 runs 13 residues. Trimming left V 5 bases short and J 4 bases short, with 12 bases between. The CDR3 DNA reads as TGTGCCAGCAGCCCAATCCCGGAGTACGAGCAGTACTTC. It specifies CASSPIPEYEQYF.

The chain links TRBV28 to TRBJ1-1; TRBD1 might be the D (5 bases). This CDR3 is built from 11 residues. CDR1 MDHEN and CDR2 SYDVKM come from the germline V gene. V dropped 8 bases and J dropped 5 bases, with 9 bases sitting between them. Written as DNA, the CDR3 is TGTGCCAGCGACGACAGAACTGAAGCTTTCTTT. It specifies CASDDRTEAFF.

This clone was counted a few times. The chain combines TRBV6-6 with TRBJ2-7; 7 bases match TRBD1. Germline assignment: CDR1 MNHNY and CDR2 SVGAGI (reference sequence). The CDR3 totals 14 residues. The V segment lost 4 bases and the J segment 3 bases; nucleotides outside the gene matches: 6. CDR3 sequence (DNA): TGTGCCAGCAGTTCTCCGGGACAGAGCTACGAGCAGTACTTC. This encodes CASSSPGQSYEQYF.

This chain uses TRBV10-3 with TRBJ1-4; unclear D gene. The CDR3 has 12 amino acids. The V gene's germline CDR1 is ENHRY and CDR2 SYGVKD. Trimming left V 11 bases short and J 3 bases short, with 10 bases between. The CDR3 nucleotides are TGTGCCTGCGGCGGAGCTAATGAAAAACTGTTTTTT. Translating it yields CACGGANEKLFF.

The CDR3 sequence: CASSSGQSTDTQYF. The CDR3 DNA reads as TGTGCCAGCAGTTCAGGACAGAGCACAGATACGCAGTATTTT. The chain recombines TRBV6-6 with TRBJ2-3; a possible D gene is TRBD1 (6 bases). The CDR3 is 14 residues long. In germline, CDR1 is MNHNY, CDR2 SVGAGI (reference sequence). V was shortened by 4 bases and J by 0 bases, with 8 bases between the two germline ends.

This clone was detected only once. The genes are TRBV15 and TRBJ2-2; 12 bases map to TRBD2. The germline V gene encodes CDR1 LNHNV and CDR2 YYDKDF (reference sequence). The CDR3 has 16 residues. Germline trimming cut 9 bases from V and 10 bases from J; bases unmatched to any gene: 15. CDR3 sequence reads: CATLGVGGLAGLELFF. The CDR3 bases are TGTGCCACTCTGGGAGTTGGGGGACTAGCGGGTCTGGAGCTGTTTTTT.